The 32 T cell receptor beta chains below were found in one sample sequenced in a study of CXCR3-negative and CXCR3-positive naive CD8 T cells. cDNA libraries for TRB were generated by 5' RACE incorporating UMI labels. Reprocessing the 5' RACE reads, TCRdb reports a single entry for every CDR3 protein and omits DNA. With tens of thousands of distinct CDR3 sequences in the sample, the ten largest clones hold 10%. The source material was memory CD8+ T cells from blood. These receptors all come from a human donor in good health. Some clones in this sample may be carry-over from other donors' samples.

The chain links TRBV28 to TRBJ2-1; the TCRdb D gene call, TRBD2, has no DNA to confirm it. CDR1 and CDR2 (germline): MDHEN, SYDVKM. The CDR3 has 14 residues. CDR3 amino acids: CASSLGLAVLEQFF.

The chain employs TRBV7-8 and TRBJ2-7; TCRdb's assignment of TRBD1 cannot be checked, as there is no DNA. The germline V gene encodes CDR1 SGHVS and CDR2 FQNEAQ. The CDR3 has 14 amino acids. CDR3 loop: CASSPPSVKAEQYF.

The rearrangement joins TRBV6-4 to TRBJ2-2; the TRBD1 assignment by TCRdb is unverifiable without DNA. The CDR3 has 15 amino acids. The germline V gene encodes CDR1 MRHNA and CDR2 SNTAGT. The CDR3 loop is CASSPRAGATGELFF.

The chain is built from TRBV6-2 or TRBV6-3 and TRBJ1-5; TCRdb outputs TRBD1, but without DNA this stays unchecked. Germline values: CDR1 MNHEY, CDR2 SVGEGT. CDR3 length: 16 amino acids. The CDR3 here is CASSLGDGKGNQPQHF.

This sequence joins TRBV6-1 and TRBJ2-5; the TCRdb D gene call, TRBD2, has no DNA to confirm it. CDR3 size: 14 residues. The germline V gene encodes CDR1 MNHNS and CDR2 SASEGT. The CDR3 sequence: CAIRRLADQETQYF.

The chain employs TRBV11-1 and TRBJ1-5; TCRdb selects TRBD1, and the lack of DNA leaves this call unchecked. The CDR3 loop spans 15 amino acids. Germline loops: CDR1 SGHAT, CDR2 FQDESV (reference sequence). The CDR3 protein is CASSFGTGEGQPQHF.

The V gene is TRBV9, the J gene TRBJ2-7. CDR1 is SGDLS, CDR2 YYNGEE, per germline. The CDR3 runs to 15 residues. CDR3 residues: CASSVGQGAPYEQYF.

The chain recombines TRBV2 with TRBJ2-2; with no DNA, the TCRdb D assignment of TRBD2 cannot be verified. The CDR3 runs to 18 residues. The germline CDR1 and CDR2 sequences are SNHLY and FYNNEI. CDR3 sequence reads: CASIGLAGGEENTGELFF.

Measured by frequency, this clonotype is medium-sized. This chain uses TRBV29-1 with TRBJ2-7; TCRdb designates TRBD1, a call that cannot be tested without DNA. The CDR3 is 15 amino acids. From germline, CDR1 is SQVTM and CDR2 ANQGSEA. CDR3 residues: CSVMGGTEDFYEQYF.

This rearrangement joins TRBV5-1 to TRBJ2-7; TCRdb indicates TRBD1, and absent DNA this call remains unverified. From germline, CDR1 is SGHRS and CDR2 YFSETQ. This CDR3 comprises 14 residues. CDR3 loop: CASRKQGSAHEQYF.

The V call is TRBV6-1, the J call TRBJ2-2; TCRdb lists TRBD1, though no DNA is available to test this call. CDR1 and CDR2 (germline): MNHNS, SASEGT. This CDR3 is built from 15 residues. This CDR3 reads CASSDRGSYTGELFF.

The gene calls are TRBV29-1 and TRBJ2-2; without DNA, the TCRdb call of TRBD1 cannot be checked. The CDR3 spans 16 residues. Germline-derived CDR1 and CDR2 are SQVTM and ANQGSEA. The CDR3 is CSVEDAQGRLTGELFF.

This chain links TRBV27 with TRBJ2-7. The CDR3 extends over 14 amino acids. Germline-derived CDR1 and CDR2 are MNHEY and SMNVEV (reference sequence). The CDR3 sequence is CASSLALGTYEQYF.

The chain has TRBV7-9 and TRBJ2-3; TCRdb names TRBD1, which stays unverified in the absence of DNA. Germline CDR1 is SEHNR and CDR2 is FQNEAQ (reference sequence). The CDR3 is made up of 18 amino acids. The CDR3 sequence: CASSRNIDRGGDTDTQYF. Based on the CDR3 plus reference TRBV7-9 and TRBJ2-3, the full variable domain is DTGVSQNPRHKITKRGQNVTFRCDPISEHNRLYWYRQTLGQGPEFLTYFQNEAQLEKSRLLSDRFSAERPKGSFSTLEIQRTEQGDSAMYLCASSRNIDRGGDTDTQYFGPGTRLTVL.

The gene calls are TRBV5-1 and TRBJ1-1. Looked up from germline, CDR1 is SGHRS and CDR2 is YFSETQ. The CDR3 has 12 amino acids. The CDR3 sequence is CASSLDGTEAFF.

The rearrangement links TRBV7-3 to TRBJ1-1. CDR1 is SGHTA, CDR2 FQGTGA, per germline. This CDR3 comprises 15 residues. The CDR3: CASSLGSGQNTEAFF.

This CDR3 reads CASSYSPSVEQYF. The chain couples TRBV6-5 to TRBJ2-7; TCRdb calls TRBD1, which cannot be checked without DNA. This CDR3 contains 13 residues. In germline, CDR1 is MNHEY, CDR2 SVGAGI.

The chain has TRBV20-1 and TRBJ1-2. Germline CDR1 and CDR2: DFQATT and SNEGSKA (reference sequence). CDR3 length: 14 amino acids. CDR3 region: CSAPNLTVGYGYTF.

V is TRBV7-9 and J is TRBJ2-1. The CDR3 consists of 12 residues. Per germline, CDR1 SEHNR and CDR2 FQNEAQ (reference sequence). This chain's CDR3 is CASSFTFHEQFF.

The gene calls are TRBV20-1 and TRBJ2-1; TCRdb's D gene call, TRBD1, goes unchecked for lack of DNA. The CDR3 covers 12 residues. Germline-derived CDR1 and CDR2 are DFQATT and SNEGSKA (reference sequence). CDR3 residues: CSARRGYNEQFF.

V gene TRBV9 combines with J gene TRBJ1-2. CDR3 length equals 14 residues. Per the germline V gene, CDR1 is SGDLS and CDR2 is YYNGEE. CDR3 region: CASSVAAGNYGYTF.

The genes are TRBV4-1 and TRBJ2-3. The CDR3 covers 14 residues. Germline V lookup: CDR1 MGHRA, CDR2 YSYEKL. The CDR3 reads CASSQGFLTDTQYF.

The chain employs TRBV12-3 or TRBV12-4 and TRBJ2-7; TCRdb's assignment of TRBD2 cannot be checked, as there is no DNA. The CDR3 is made up of 14 amino acids. The CDR3 protein is CASSQHPLTHEQYF.

The rearrangement joins TRBV20-1 to TRBJ2-3; TCRdb selects TRBD1, and the lack of DNA leaves this call unchecked. The CDR3 totals 13 residues. Germline lookup yields CDR1 DFQATT and CDR2 SNEGSKA (reference sequence). The CDR3 here is CRLTTGSTNTQYF.

This chain uses TRBV20-1 with TRBJ1-2. Germline V gene lookup returns CDR1 DFQATT and CDR2 SNEGSKA (reference sequence). The CDR3 length is 13 residues. The CDR3 spells CSANHPDFYGYTF.

The chain links TRBV15 to TRBJ2-5; TCRdb returns TRBD1, unconfirmable since there is no DNA. CDR3 length: 15 amino acids. The V gene's germline CDR1 is LNHNV and CDR2 YYDKDF (reference sequence). The CDR3 here is CATSRDVWGEETQYF.

The V call is TRBV14, the J call TRBJ2-5. CDR1 and CDR2 (germline): SGHDN, FVKESK. The CDR3 has 13 residues. The CDR3 spells CASSQDWQETQYF.

This chain joins TRBV7-2 and TRBJ2-7; as DNA is missing, the TRBD1 call by TCRdb cannot be tested. The CDR3 is 15 residues long. The V gene's germline CDR1 is SGHTA and CDR2 FQGNSA. The CDR3: CASSLDWAGGIEQYF.

The V call is TRBV29-1, the J call TRBJ2-6; TCRdb reports TRBD2, a call that lacks DNA to check it against. The CDR3 sequence is 14 residues long. Looked up from germline, CDR1 is SQVTM and CDR2 is ANQGSEA. CDR3 protein: CSVDGGPGANVLTF.

This chain uses TRBV13 with TRBJ2-7. The CDR3 is made up of 13 amino acids. Germline V gene data show CDR1 as PRHDT and CDR2 as FYEKMQ (reference sequence). This chain's CDR3 is CASSPFSTYEQYF.

This chain joins TRBV19 and TRBJ2-7; the D call of TRBD1 rests on TCRdb alone, since no DNA is present to check it. CDR3 length: 12 residues. Germline V gives CDR1 LNHDA, CDR2 SQIVND (reference sequence). The CDR3 protein is CASSREGQGSYF.

The chain joins TRBV20-1 to TRBJ2-7; TCRdb picks TRBD1, but there is no DNA to check that call. CDR3 length equals 13 residues. Germline loops: CDR1 DFQATT, CDR2 SNEGSKA (reference sequence). CDR3 sequence reads: CSARGQGDYEQYF.